There are a few counts of the clone carrying this TCR beta chain. The source of the sample is a study of T cells in Graves' hyperthyroidism and ophthalmopathy. The CDR3 extends over 14 amino acids. Between the trimmed V and J ends, which lost 2 bases and 5 bases, there was a span of 13 bases. Germline CDR1 reads WSHSY; CDR2 reads SAAADI. The investigators amplified TCR beta CDR3 regions from RNA transcripts. The TCR CDR3 was amplified in a first-round RT-PCR using the HTBI primer set. One entry per CDR3 protein results from TCRdb running MiXCR on the multiplex PCR reads. The sample has fewer than 500,000 distinct CDR3 sequences; roughly 14% are singletons.

This clonotype was sampled from a man younger than 35 with Graves' ophthalmopathy. The rearrangement joins TRBV10-2 to TRBJ2-7, with D unresolved. Material: blood. CDR3 sequence (DNA): TGCGCCAGCAGTGAGGGTGTCAGGTTCCACGAGCAGTACTTC. Encoded protein: CASSEGVRFHEQYF.